A selection of T cell receptor beta chains follows, all from one sample in a study of beta chain features in type 1 diabetes. The table came from immunoSEQ multiplex PCR; TCRdb's copy has only in-frame clones and leaves some out. The sample holds approximately 300,000 clones, 11% seen once. The sequenced material came from naive CD4+ T cells from blood. All receptors come from a woman in her twenties or thirties in good health. Both conserved end residues are part of each CDR3. The D gene is left open where the match is weak. Only part of the rows carry a size: once, few, many, or a class if the clone is expanded.

>-|TRBD1|TRBV18|TRBJ1-1
CASSRDRDTEAFF
TGTGCCAGCTCACGGGACAGGGATACTGAAGCTTTCTTT
>few|-|TRBV30|TRBJ2-1
CAWRFKRGTSRGEQFF
TGTGCCTGGAGATTCAAACGGGGGACGAGTAGGGGTGAGCAGTTCTTC
>few|-|TRBV27|TRBJ1-5
CASSPFGQPQHF
TGTGCCAGCAGCCCATTCGGTCAGCCCCAGCATTTT
>-|TRBD1|TRBV7-6|TRBJ1-1
CASSTRTGGTEAFF
TGTGCCAGCAGCACGCGGACAGGGGGCACTGAAGCTTTCTTT
>few|TRBD2|TRBV28|TRBJ2-1
CASSLGTSGRDEQFF
TGTGCCAGCAGTTTAGGGACTAGCGGGAGAGACGAGCAGTTCTTC
>-|-|TRBV5-1|TRBJ2-3
CASSLVPGTATDTQYF
TGCGCCAGCAGCTTGGTTCCCGGGACTGCGACAGATACGCAGTATTTT
>-|TRBD1|TRBV4-2|TRBJ2-7
CASSQVKGQYEQYF
TGTGCCAGCAGCCAAGTAAAGGGACAGTACGAGCAGTACTTC
>-|TRBD2|TRBV7-2|TRBJ2-5
CASSLRLAGGVQTQYF
TGTGCCAGCAGCTTACGGCTAGCGGGAGGAGTCCAGACCCAGTACTTC
>few|-|TRBV2|TRBJ2-5
CASSDDRQETQYF
TGTGCCAGCAGTGATGACAGGCAAGAGACCCAGTACTTC
>few|TRBD2|TRBV13|TRBJ2-5
CASSLGLAGVQETQYF
TGTGCCAGCAGCTTAGGGCTAGCGGGAGTTCAGGAGACCCAGTACTTC
>-|TRBD1|TRBV25-1|TRBJ1-1
CASSSQDRGWNTEAFF
TGTGCCAGCAGTTCTCAGGACAGGGGTTGGAACACTGAAGCTTTCTTT
>-|-|TRBV7-3|TRBJ2-2
CASSSGLPRTGELFF
TGTGCCAGCAGCTCGGGACTCCCAAGGACCGGGGAGCTGTTTTTT
>few|TRBD2|TRBV9|TRBJ2-1
CASSVGASGSSERYNEQFF
TGTGCCAGCAGCGTAGGGGCTAGCGGGAGCTCTGAGCGCTACAATGAGCAGTTCTTC
>few|-|TRBV5-5|TRBJ2-1
CASSPGTSRRFF
TGTGCCAGCAGCCCTGGGACTTCGAGGCGGTTCTTC
>-|TRBD2|TRBV13|TRBJ2-3
CASSLGSGASTDTQYF
TGTGCCAGCAGCTTAGGGAGCGGGGCGAGCACAGATACGCAGTATTTT
>-|-|TRBV28|TRBJ2-3
CASSLGGAHTDTQYF
TGTGCCAGCTCTTTAGGCGGGGCTCACACAGATACGCAGTATTTT
>few|TRBD2|TRBV9|TRBJ2-1
CASSVDGGSHEQFF
TGTGCCAGCAGCGTAGACGGCGGGAGCCATGAGCAGTTCTTC
>few|-|TRBV7-9|TRBJ2-2
CASSFLGVTGELFF
TGTGCCAGCAGCTTTCTAGGAGTCACCGGGGAGCTGTTTTTT
>few|TRBD1|TRBV11-2|TRBJ1-2
CASSADRVYGYTF
TGTGCCAGCAGCGCTGACAGGGTCTATGGCTACACCTTC
>-|TRBD1|TRBV28|TRBJ2-7
CASISSGTGGREQYF
TGTGCCAGCATCTCCAGTGGGACAGGGGGGAGGGAGCAGTACTTC
>-|TRBD1|TRBV5-1|TRBJ2-5
CASSFGDRDQETQYF
TGCGCCAGCAGCTTTGGGGACAGAGATCAAGAGACCCAGTACTTC
>few|-|TRBV7-2|TRBJ2-5
CASSSQYQETQYF
TGTGCCAGCAGCTCGCAGTACCAAGAGACCCAGTACTTC
>few|-|TRBV11-2|TRBJ2-3
CASSLAGNTQYF
TGTGCCAGCAGCTTGGCAGGGAATACGCAGTATTTT
>few|TRBD1|TRBV7-8|TRBJ1-2
CASSTQGALKGGYTF
TGTGCCAGCAGTACACAGGGGGCGCTGAAGGGTGGCTACACCTTC
>few|TRBD2|TRBV5-4|TRBJ2-3
CASSMAGGPKDTQYF
TGTGCCAGCAGCATGGCGGGAGGGCCTAAAGATACGCAGTATTTT
>few|-|TRBV10-3|TRBJ2-1
CAVGRLDYNEQFF
TGTGCCGTAGGTAGACTAGACTACAATGAGCAGTTCTTC